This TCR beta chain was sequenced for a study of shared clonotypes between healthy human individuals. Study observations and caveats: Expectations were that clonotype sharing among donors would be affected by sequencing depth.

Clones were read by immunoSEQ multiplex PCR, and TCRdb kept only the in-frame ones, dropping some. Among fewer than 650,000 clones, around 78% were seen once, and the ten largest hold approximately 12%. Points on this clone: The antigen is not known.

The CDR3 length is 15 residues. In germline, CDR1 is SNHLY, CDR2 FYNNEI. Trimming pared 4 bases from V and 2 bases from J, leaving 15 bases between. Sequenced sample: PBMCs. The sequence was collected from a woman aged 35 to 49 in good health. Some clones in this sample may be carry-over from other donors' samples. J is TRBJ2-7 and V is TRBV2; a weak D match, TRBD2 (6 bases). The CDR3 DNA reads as TGTGCCAGCAGTGCCCAGGCCGGGGGTCCCTACGAGCAGTACTTC. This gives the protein CASSAQAGGPYEQYF. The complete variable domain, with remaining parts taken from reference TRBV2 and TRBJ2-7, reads EPEVTQTPSHQVTQMGQEVILRCVPISNHLYFYWYRQILGQKVEFLVSFYNNEISEKSEIFDDQFSVERPDGSNFTLKIRSTKLEDSAMYFCASSAQAGGPYEQYFGPGTRLTVT.